This T cell receptor (beta chain) stems from a study of OX40 agonist ivuxolimab in advanced cancers. Looking at the study overall: While on treatment, patients had intravenous ivuxolimab at 0.01 to 10 mg/kg every 2 weeks. Study-level results: The specificity for antigen of the expanded peripheral T cells was not determined.

Autoimmune disease history or systemic immunosuppression was exclusionary. Drawing of blood for sampling happened at baseline, at cycle 4 day 1, and at cycle 7 day 1. CDR1 and CDR2 from the germline V gene are SGHRS and YFSETQ. V was clipped by 4 bases and J by 6 bases, with 14 bases between them. The CDR3 runs to 14 residues. For this clone: Its matching antigen is unknown.

Method: immunoSEQ multiplex PCR; TCRdb's copy keeps in-frame clones and lacks some. The table has roughly 40,000 clones, 80% to 90% seen once. The sample consisted of CD4+ or CD8+ T cells sorted from blood, taken in a trial of the OX40 agonist ivuxolimab. This sequence joins TRBV5-1 and TRBJ1-5, with a weak D call TRBD1 (5 bases). This TCR was recovered from an adult with an advanced solid tumor such as melanoma, head and neck, liver or kidney cancer. CDR3 region: CASSPDRIGQPQHF. The DNA of the CDR3 is TGCGCCAGCAGCCCCGACAGAATAGGTCAGCCCCAGCATTTT.